The 3 T cell receptor beta chains given below trace back to one sample, sequenced in a study of tumor-infiltrating lymphocytes in primary liver carcinoma. A primer in the constant region served to generate TCR beta cDNA from approximately 450 ng of total RNA. The TCR beta library was amplified through three nested multiplex PCR rounds in a modified ARM-PCR procedure. For around 11 cycles apiece, the opening two PCR rounds ran with TRBV1-TRBV30 forward primers and a C-beta reverse primer. TCRdb ran MiXCR on the multiplex PCR reads and lists one entry per CDR3 protein. The table has more than 100,000 distinct CDR3 sequences, around 65% seen once. It was from roughly 20-30 mg of unsorted bulk tissue that RNA and DNA were co-extracted. Material for sequencing was tumor-adjacent normal liver tissue. These TCRs come from a woman aged 55 to 70 with primary liver carcinoma and hepatitis B virus infection.

This clonotype was counted many times. The chain has TRBV29-1 and TRBJ1-2; 8 bases line up with TRBD1. This CDR3 region has 12 residues. The germline gives CDR1 SQVTM, CDR2 ANQGSEA. The ends lost 4 bases at V and 4 bases at J; junction bases unmatched: 2. The DNA for the CDR3 is TGCAGCGTTGGGGACAGGTTCTATGGCTACACCTTC. It codes for CSVGDRFYGYTF.

A note on this clonotype: The CDR3 ends on some other residue instead of the conserved phenylalanine or tryptophan, so this is likely a read error. This chain links TRBV29-1 with TRBJ1-2; 9 bases fit TRBD1. In germline, CDR1 is SQVTM, CDR2 ANQGSEA. The CDR3 spans 14 residues. The CDR3 is CSCPGQGHNYGYTL. Here the CDR3 DNA reads TGCAGTTGTCCGGGACAGGGCCATAACTATGGTTACACCCTC.

In its sample, this clonotype was seen once. The junction departs from germline at one end; a sequencing error may be responsible. The chain uses TRBV11-2 and TRBJ2-1; no clear D. The CDR3 is made up of 16 amino acids. The germline gives CDR1 SGHAT, CDR2 FQNNGV. The DNA of the CDR3 is TGTGTTAGCAGCTTCGTCCAGCGTAGATTTTACAATGAGCAGTTATTC. Amino acids: CVSSFVQRRFYNEQLF. Looking up the rest from reference TRBV11-2 and TRBJ2-1 gives the full variable domain: EAGVAQSPRYKIIEKRQSVAFWCNPISGHATLYWYQQILGQGPKLLIQFQNNGVVDDSQLPKDRFSAERLKGVDSTLKIQPAKLEDSAVYLCVSSFVQRRFYNEQLFGPGTRLTVL.